The next 4 T cell receptor beta chains were all read from a single sample in a study of shared clonotypes between healthy human individuals. TCRdb keeps only in-frame clones here, not all; method: immunoSEQ multiplex PCR. The sample has about 2.5 million clones; 92% are singletons. Sequenced: naive CD4+ T cells from PBMCs. Subset in this sample: CD45RA+ positively selected. The source is a man aged 18 to 35 in good health. Some clones in this sample may be carry-over from other donors' samples.

The gene calls are TRBV28 and TRBJ1-1; D ambiguous. The V gene lost 6 bases and the J gene lost 5 bases, with 7 bases spanning the gap. Germline CDR1 and CDR2: MDHEN and SYDVKM. The CDR3 extends over 11 amino acids. In DNA form, the CDR3 reads TGTGCCAGCAGCCACCTGACTGAAGCTTTCTTT. The encoded protein is CASSHLTEAFF.

This chain joins TRBV19 and TRBJ2-7, with a possible D match to TRBD1 (6 bases). The CDR3 runs to 13 residues. Trimming took off 7 bases at V and 5 bases at J, with 15 bases between the two ends. Germline V gene sequence: CDR1 LNHDA, CDR2 SQIVND (reference sequence). CDR3 bases: TGTGCCAGTATTGGGGACAACTACGACGAGCAGTACTTC. Its protein product is CASIGDNYDEQYF.

J is TRBJ2-3 and V is TRBV25-1, with D unresolved. CDR3 length: 11 residues. The germline CDR1 and CDR2 sequences are MGHDK and SYGVNS. Trimming cost V 8 bases and J 4 bases, with 7 bases left between them. As DNA, the CDR3 is TGTGCCAGCGTGTTCGCAGATACGCAGTATTTT. It codes for CASVFADTQYF. The full variable domain, rest sourced from reference TRBV25-1 and TRBJ2-3, is EADIYQTPRYLVIGTGKKITLECSQTMGHDKMYWYQQDPGMELHLIHYSYGVNSTEKGDLSSESTVSRIRTEHFPLTLESARPSHTSQYLCASVFADTQYFGPGTRLTVL.

The chain uses TRBV9 and TRBJ2-7; TRBD1 aligns across 7 bases. CDR3 length: 13 residues. CDR1 and CDR2 (germline): SGDLS, YYNGEE. The V and J ends lost 5 bases and 3 bases, in that order; junction bases with no gene match: 5. CDR3 DNA: TGTGCCAGCAGTAGGGACAGAGACTACGAGCAGTACTTC. Amino acids: CASSRDRDYEQYF.